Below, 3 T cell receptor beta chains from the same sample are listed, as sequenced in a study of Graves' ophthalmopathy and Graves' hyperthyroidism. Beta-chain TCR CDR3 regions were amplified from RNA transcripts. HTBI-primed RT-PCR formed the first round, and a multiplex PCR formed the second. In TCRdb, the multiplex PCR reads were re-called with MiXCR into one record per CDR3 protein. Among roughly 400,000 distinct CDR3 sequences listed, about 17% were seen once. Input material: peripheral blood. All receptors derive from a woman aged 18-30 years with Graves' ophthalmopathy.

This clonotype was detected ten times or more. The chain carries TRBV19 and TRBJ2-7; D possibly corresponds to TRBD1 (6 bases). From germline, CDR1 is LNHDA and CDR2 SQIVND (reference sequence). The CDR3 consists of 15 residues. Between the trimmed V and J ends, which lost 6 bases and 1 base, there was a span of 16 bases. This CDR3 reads CASRSLQGPSYEQYF. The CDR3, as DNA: TGTGCCAGTAGGAGCCTACAGGGCCCATCCTACGAGCAGTACTTC.

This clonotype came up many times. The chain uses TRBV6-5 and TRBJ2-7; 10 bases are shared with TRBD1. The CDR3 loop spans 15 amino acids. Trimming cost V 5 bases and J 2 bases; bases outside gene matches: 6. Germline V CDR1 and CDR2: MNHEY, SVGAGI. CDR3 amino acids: CASSSVDRGAYEQYF. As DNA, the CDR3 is TGTGCCAGCAGTAGTGTGGACAGGGGGGCCTACGAGCAGTACTTC.

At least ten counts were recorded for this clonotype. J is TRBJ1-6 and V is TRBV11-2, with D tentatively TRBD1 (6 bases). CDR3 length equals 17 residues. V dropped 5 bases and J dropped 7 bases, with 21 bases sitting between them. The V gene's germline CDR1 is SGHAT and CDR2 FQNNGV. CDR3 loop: CASSPQNLRGGNSPLHF. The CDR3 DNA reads TGTGCCAGCAGCCCTCAAAACCTGAGGGGGGGGAATTCACCCCTCCACTTT.